These 18 T cell receptor beta chains originate from one sample sequenced in a study of Graves' ophthalmopathy and Graves' hyperthyroidism. Amplification targeted the TCR beta CDR3 regions, with RNA transcripts as the source material. HTBI-primed RT-PCR formed the first round, and a multiplex PCR formed the second. TCRdb fed the multiplex PCR reads into MiXCR, producing one record per CDR3 protein. The table shows hundreds of thousands of distinct CDR3 sequences, with about a fifth occurring only once. The sequenced material came from peripheral blood. All receptors derive from a woman between 18 and 29 years old with stable Graves' hyperthyroidism. Some clones in this sample may be carry-over from other donors' samples.

The sample holds many counts of this clonotype. V usage is TRBV28 and J usage is TRBJ2-2, with TRBD2 identical over 9 bases. The CDR3 is 12 residues long. From germline, CDR1 is MDHEN and CDR2 SYDVKM. Trimming at V came to 8 bases and at J to 6 bases, leaving 1 base not matched to a gene. CDR3 coding DNA: TGTGCCAGCGAGCGGGGGGCCGGGGAGCTGTTTTTT. Translation gives CASERGAGELFF.

This clonotype was picked up many times. The chain uses TRBV11-2 and TRBJ2-7; the D call may be TRBD1 or TRBD2 (6 bases each). This CDR3 region has 13 residues. V gave up 3 bases and J gave up 6 bases, with 12 bases separating them. Germline CDR1 reads SGHAT; CDR2 reads FQNNGV. The CDR3 sequence is CASSLPGGAEQYF. The CDR3 coding sequence is TGTGCCAGCAGCTTGCCCGGGGGCGCCGAGCAGTACTTC.

The genes are TRBV6-5 and TRBJ2-5; D possibly corresponds to TRBD1 (5 bases). CDR3 size: 14 residues. CDR1 MNHEY and CDR2 SVGAGI come from the germline V gene. V lost 2 bases, J lost 4 bases, and 11 bases lay in between. CDR3 amino acids: CASSYTRVLETQYF. DNA of the CDR3: TGTGCCAGCAGTTACACCAGGGTTCTAGAGACCCAGTACTTC.

This clonotype was seen repeatedly, ten times or more. The chain recombines TRBV7-2 with TRBJ1-6; D remains ambiguous. Deletions cut 4 bases from V and 8 bases from J, with 12 bases between. The CDR3 is 14 amino acids. Germline CDR1 is SGHTA and CDR2 is FQGNSA. The CDR3 nucleotides are TGTGCCAGCAGCTCGACATCCACCCATTCACCCCTCCACTTT. Encoded protein: CASSSTSTHSPLHF.

This clonotype appeared many times. V usage is TRBV5-1 and J usage is TRBJ1-1; possibly TRBD1 for D (5 bases). Looked up from germline, CDR1 is SGHRS and CDR2 is YFSETQ. The CDR3 has 15 residues. V shed 4 bases and J shed 1 base, with 14 bases lying between them. The CDR3: CASSITGPPNTEAFF. As DNA, the CDR3 is TGCGCCAGCAGCATAACGGGACCTCCGAACACTGAAGCTTTCTTT. Full variable domain (remainder filled in from reference TRBV5-1 and TRBJ1-1): KAGVTQTPRYLIKTRGQQVTLSCSPISGHRSVSWYQQTPGQGLQFLFEYFSETQRNKGNFPGRFSGRQFSNSRSEMNVSTLELGDSALYLCASSITGPPNTEAFFGQGTRLTVV.

This clonotype appeared many times. The gene calls are TRBV11-2 and TRBJ1-2, with D tentatively TRBD1 (6 bases). There are 17 residues in the CDR3. The germline V gene encodes CDR1 SGHAT and CDR2 FQNNGV. Trimming took 5 bases from V and 4 from J, leaving 23 bases between them. The CDR3 is CASSANRLGGFSYGYTF. The CDR3 DNA sequence: TGTGCCAGCAGCGCAAACCGCCTGGGGGGCTTCAGCTATGGCTACACCTTC.

This clonotype occurred many times. The rearrangement links TRBV20-1 to TRBJ1-5; 7 bases agree with TRBD1. Germline loops: CDR1 DFQATT, CDR2 SNEGSKA (reference sequence). The CDR3 length is 17 residues. J gave up 4 bases and V 3 bases, and 15 bases lay outside the gene matches. CDR3 in DNA: TGCAGTGCTAGGGGAAGACAGGGTTCGGACTTTAATCAGCCCCAGCATTTT. It is translated as CSARGRQGSDFNQPQHF.

In this sample, this clonotype turned up many times. The chain has TRBV15 and TRBJ2-7; D remains ambiguous. In germline, CDR1 is LNHNV, CDR2 YYDKDF (reference sequence). This CDR3 comprises 13 residues. V was pared by 0 bases and J by 7 bases, with 10 bases between. CDR3 nucleotide sequence: TGTGCCACCAGCAGAGATGCCCTCCGTGAGCAGTACTTC. This gives the protein CATSRDALREQYF.

Many counts were recorded for this clonotype. The J gene is TRBJ1-2, the V gene TRBV20-1; 10 positions match TRBD1. The germline V gene has CDR1 DFQATT and CDR2 SNEGSKA (reference sequence). The CDR3 contains 13 residues. With V trimmed by 3 bases and J by 2 bases, 0 bases remained unmatched. The CDR3 DNA follows: TGCAGTGCTAGGGACAGGGGGAACTATGGCTACACCTTC. Encoded protein: CSARDRGNYGYTF.

There are many counts of this clonotype. V is TRBV2 and J is TRBJ2-5; 8 bases match TRBD2. There are 14 residues in the CDR3. Trimming cost V 6 bases and J 0 bases; bases outside gene matches: 3. CDR1 is SNHLY and CDR2 is FYNNEI in the germline V gene. Here the CDR3 DNA reads TGTGCCAGCAGAGACGGGGGGGACCAAGAGACCCAGTACTTC. Translation: CASRDGGDQETQYF.

This clonotype was observed a few times. The genes are TRBV12-3 or TRBV12-4 and TRBJ2-7; possibly TRBD1 for D (5 bases). This CDR3 is built from 13 residues. Trimming shortened V by 6 bases and J by 2 bases, and 11 bases separated the two germline ends. The CDR3 nucleotides read TGTGCCAGCAGCCGGACACCCCCCTACGAGCAGTACTTC. Translation: CASSRTPPYEQYF.

The chain couples TRBV6-1 to TRBJ2-7; TRBD1 agrees at 7 bases. The CDR3 consists of 15 residues. Trimming at V came to 3 bases and at J to 0 bases, leaving 5 bases not matched to a gene. Germline V gene lookup returns CDR1 MNHNS and CDR2 SASEGT. CDR3 loop: CASSDRYRGSYEQYF. The CDR3, as DNA: TGTGCCAGCAGTGATCGCTACAGGGGCTCCTACGAGCAGTACTTC.

The J gene is TRBJ1-1, the V gene TRBV6-1; 8 bases map to TRBD1. V gave up 5 bases and J gave up 4 bases; unmatched junction bases: 6. The CDR3 length is 14 residues. Looked up from germline, CDR1 is MNHNS and CDR2 is SASEGT. The DNA for the CDR3 is TGTGCCAGCAGTATAACAGGGGGTCGCACTGAAGCTTTCTTT. It translates to CASSITGGRTEAFF.

Only one count was recorded for this clonotype. CDR3 sequence: CATSDSVYGYTF. The CDR3, as DNA: TGTGCCACCAGTGATAGCGTCTATGGCTACACCTTC. The rearrangement joins TRBV24-1 to TRBJ1-2; D uncertain. Germline CDR1 is KGHDR and CDR2 is SFDVKD. The V and J ends lost 3 bases and 4 bases respectively, with 5 bases between them. The CDR3 has 12 amino acids.

This clonotype was observed at least ten times. The V and J genes are TRBV19 and TRBJ1-2; 9 bases fit TRBD1. The CDR3 sequence is 16 residues long. Germline CDR1 reads LNHDA; CDR2 reads SQIVND (reference sequence). Trimming removed 5 bases from V and 1 base from J; junction bases left unmatched: 8. The CDR3 DNA reads as TGTGCCAGTAGTGCCCACGACAGGGGGAATAACTATGGCTACACCTTC. Protein: CASSAHDRGNNYGYTF.

This clonotype was recorded many times. This sequence joins TRBV11-2 and TRBJ2-7; D remains ambiguous. CDR1 is SGHAT and CDR2 is FQNNGV in the germline V gene. The CDR3 has 17 amino acids. V lost 0 bases to trimming and J lost 4 bases, with 19 bases between them. The CDR3 sequence is CASSLDTAHAVGYEQYF. The CDR3 coding sequence is TGTGCCAGCAGCTTAGATACCGCACATGCGGTTGGTTACGAGCAGTACTTC.

This clonotype was seen only a few times. This chain links TRBV5-1 with TRBJ1-2; TRBD1 aligns across 7 bases. The CDR3 runs 15 residues. V dropped 0 bases and J dropped 3; count of bases not matched to a gene: 5. Looked up from germline, CDR1 is SGHRS and CDR2 is YFSETQ. CDR3 DNA sequence: TGCGCCAGCAGCTTGGAGGGAACAGGGGACTATGGCTACACCTTC. It is translated as CASSLEGTGDYGYTF.

In its sample, this clonotype was seen many times. The rearrangement uses TRBV12-5 and TRBJ1-3; D perhaps matches TRBD1 (5 bases). V lost 0 bases and J lost 0, with 15 bases in between. The CDR3 loop spans 18 amino acids. The germline V gene has CDR1 LGHNT and CDR2 FRNRAP. The CDR3 sequence is CASGLVSRGLSSGNTIYF. CDR3 coding DNA: TGTGCTAGTGGTTTGGTATCCCGGGGACTAAGCTCTGGAAACACCATATATTTT.